This T cell receptor beta chain derives from a study of T cell repertoires in cytomegalovirus infection. Findings and caveats of the study: Clonotypes of TCR beta that were HLA-C-restricted and CMV-specific dominated the ex vivo response.

The germline CDR1 and CDR2 sequences are SNHLY and FYNNEI. V lost 5 bases to trimming and J lost 5 bases, with 13 bases between them. The CDR3 is 15 amino acids. In its sample, this clonotype was seen a few times. Its antigen is unknown. TCRdb re-derived calls from the reads in MiXCR, one entry per CDR3 protein. There are 650,000 to 900,000 distinct CDR3 sequences in the sample; 32% occur only once, and 9.5% to 15% lies in the top ten. The receptor was derived from a human donor in good health (CMV status not recorded). Some clones in this sample may be carry-over from other donors' samples. The material was cultured CD8+ T cells from PBMCs, obtained from culture after CMV antigen stimulation. The J gene is TRBJ1-6, the V gene TRBV2; a weak D match, TRBD1 (6 bases). CDR3 in amino acids: CASSTPDRNNSPLHF. The CDR3, as DNA: TGTGCCAGCAGTACCCCGGACAGAAATAATTCACCCCTCCACTTT. Full variable domain (remainder filled in from reference TRBV2 and TRBJ1-6): EPEVTQTPSHQVTQMGQEVILRCVPISNHLYFYWYRQILGQKVEFLVSFYNNEISEKSEIFDDQFSVERPDGSNFTLKIRSTKLEDSAMYFCASSTPDRNNSPLHFGNGTRLTVT.